The sequence of this TCR beta chain was determined in a study of cytotoxic CD8 clonotypes in ibrutinib-treated CLL. Across the whole study: Responses comprised about 24 partial and 2 complete; at median approximately six years, around 14 remained remitted and some twelve progressed. Response sampling took place at median about 12 months of treatment, range 6 to 36. General study results and limits: Against age-matched healthy donors, baseline clonality ran higher and tracked circulating CD8+ T-cell counts.

As for this clone: Its antigen is unidentified.

The V end lost 3 bases, the J end lost 0 bases, and 10 bases lay between the germline ends. The CDR3 is made up of 15 amino acids. Germline CDR1 is KGHSH and CDR2 is LQKENI. With sequencing, the targeted depth ranged from 1 in 200,000 to 1 in 1 million T cells. TCRdb's copy holds only in-frame clones and misses some; the assay was immunoSEQ multiplex PCR. The repertoire consists of roughly 150,000 clones, with roughly 84% occurring once and the leading ten covering 3% to 3.5%. The sequence came from a human donor with chronic lymphocytic leukemia. Sample: PBMCs, taken at disease progression, from a patient treated with ibrutinib. The chain is built from TRBV18 and TRBJ2-3, with D hard to call. The CDR3: CASSPVLGSTDTQYF. The CDR3 DNA reads as TGTGCCAGCTCACCTGTGCTGGGGAGCACAGATACGCAGTATTTT.